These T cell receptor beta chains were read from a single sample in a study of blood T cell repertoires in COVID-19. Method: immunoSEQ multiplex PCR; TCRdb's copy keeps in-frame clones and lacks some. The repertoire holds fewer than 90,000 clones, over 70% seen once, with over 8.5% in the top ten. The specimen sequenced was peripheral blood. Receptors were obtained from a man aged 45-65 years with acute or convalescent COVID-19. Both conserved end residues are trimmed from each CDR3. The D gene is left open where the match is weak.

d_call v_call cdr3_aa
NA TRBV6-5 ATNRDLNTGELF
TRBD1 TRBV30 AWMGKTGTGLNTEAF
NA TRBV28 ASSPLIPPEDWETQY
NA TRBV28 ASSPPGSGNTIY
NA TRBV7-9 ASSHGSYNEQF
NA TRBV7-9 ASSRFGTLNYGYT
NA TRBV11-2 ASSLDFQGFNEQY
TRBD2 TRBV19 ASSPAGVKYEQY
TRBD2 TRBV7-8 ASSPGTSGRDYNEQF
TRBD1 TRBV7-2 ASSLGQQETQY
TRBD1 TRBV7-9 ASSFRTPGQANYGYT
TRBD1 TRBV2 ASTSDRGRGETQY
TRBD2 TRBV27 ASSSSRAGGPYEQF
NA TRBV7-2 ASSRTEGNIQY
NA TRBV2 ASSVRWEQPQH
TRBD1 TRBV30 AWRPGQEFYEQY
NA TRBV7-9 ASGQGGVEAF
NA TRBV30 AWIKKGGGAGYEQF
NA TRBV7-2 ASSLVFSLQGGGYT
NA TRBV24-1 ATSDPGHNSGANVLT
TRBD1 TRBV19 ASSIGTASSSYEQY
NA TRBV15 ATSRAGVLANYGYT
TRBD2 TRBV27 ASSLFSGRGGVAQETQY
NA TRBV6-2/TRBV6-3 ASSKPGQSSGANVLT
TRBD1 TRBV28 ASSLPTTHRGQYNEQF
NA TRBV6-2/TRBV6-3 ASSLDRNTEAF
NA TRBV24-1 ATSDWGGTDGGELF
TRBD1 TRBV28 ASSSGQGGEQY
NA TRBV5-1 ASSPGGGANYGYT
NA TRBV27 ASSLNRNTEAF
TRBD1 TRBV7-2 ASSLEGQAGWD
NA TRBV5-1 ASSLGQSNSPLH
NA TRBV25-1 ASSGHLDYYEQY
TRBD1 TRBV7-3 ASSPGQNYGYT
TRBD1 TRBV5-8 ASSTGQGTNQPQH
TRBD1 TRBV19 ASSIGQGENQPQH
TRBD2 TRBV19 ASSPRGGPYEQY
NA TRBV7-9 ASSLVYLPDTGELF
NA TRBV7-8 ASSFSGPEGNTIY
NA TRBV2 ASSQGLDNEQF
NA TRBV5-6 ASSLSLDSKGTQY
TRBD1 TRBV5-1 ASSATGASNQPQH
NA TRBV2 ASKVGSGLRNTEAF
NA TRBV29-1 SVEAGNTIY
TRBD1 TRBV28 ASSSPWKVTGGSGEQY
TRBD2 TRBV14 ASSHYSTSGNYEQY
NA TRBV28 ASSLYGGRGYGYT
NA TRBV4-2 ASSLVGQLGSPLH
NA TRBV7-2 ASSKTFQGGDTGELF
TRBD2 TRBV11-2 ASSVTSGGHEQY
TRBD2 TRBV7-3 ASSSQRGGEQF
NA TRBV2 ASRGTPNTEAF
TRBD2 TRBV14 ASSQDGGVGTDTQY
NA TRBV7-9 ASSPDRLLGYT
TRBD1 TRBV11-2 ASSPLTGQDYGYT
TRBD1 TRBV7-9 ASTVGTGGLGGTDTQY
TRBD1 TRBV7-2 ASSSRQGIANNSPLH
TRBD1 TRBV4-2 ASSLGQGTDTQY
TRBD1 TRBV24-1 ATSDHRGHYEQY